Listed here are 32 T cell receptor beta chains from one sample, sequenced in a study of cytomegalovirus exposure and HLA in healthy donors. The data were produced by immunoSEQ multiplex PCR, yet TCRdb's version contains in-frame clones alone and is incomplete. Of some 67,000 clones in the sample, 85% to 95% were seen once. Input material: PBMCs. These receptors originate from a woman aged 18-29 years in good health and CMV-seronegative.

The chain employs TRBV7-9 and TRBJ2-2, with TRBD1 matching 8 bases. V was clipped by 1 base and J by 4 bases; unmatched bases: 14. Germline assignment: CDR1 SEHNR and CDR2 FQNEAQ (reference sequence). The CDR3 covers 19 residues. The CDR3 DNA follows: TGTGCCAGCAGCTTAGAAACCTGGACGGACAGGGAAACCACCGGGGAGCTGTTTTTT. This gives the protein CASSLETWTDRETTGELFF. Full variable domain (rest looked up from reference TRBV7-9 and TRBJ2-2): DTGVSQNPRHKITKRGQNVTFRCDPISEHNRLYWYRQTLGQGPEFLTYFQNEAQLEKSRLLSDRFSAERPKGSFSTLEIQRTEQGDSAMYLCASSLETWTDRETTGELFFGEGSRLTVL.

V usage is TRBV30 and J usage is TRBJ2-3, with TRBD2 matching over 7 bases. This CDR3 has 15 residues. With 4 bases clipped from V and 1 base from J, the junction kept 8 bases outside the gene matches. From germline, CDR1 is GTSNPN and CDR2 SVGIG (reference sequence). The CDR3 nucleotides read TGTGCCTGGACTCCCGGGGGGTCCGGCACAGATACGCAGTATTTT. This codes for CAWTPGGSGTDTQYF.

V is TRBV7-9 and J is TRBJ2-5, with D unresolved. Looked up from germline, CDR1 is SEHNR and CDR2 is FQNEAQ (reference sequence). The CDR3 consists of 13 residues. The V gene lost 1 base and the J gene lost 3 bases, with 6 bases spanning the gap. CDR3 residues: CASSLVREETQYF. The CDR3 DNA is TGTGCCAGCAGCTTAGTCCGAGAAGAGACCCAGTACTTC.

This clone has only one observation. The CDR3 loop reads CASSGLAGGPDEQFF. CDR3 bases: TGTGCCAGCAGCGGACTAGCGGGAGGGCCTGATGAGCAGTTCTTC. The chain has TRBV27 and TRBJ2-1, with 15 bases lining up with TRBD2. The CDR3 contains 15 residues. The germline V gene has CDR1 MNHEY and CDR2 SMNVEV (reference sequence). V trimming: 6 bases; J trimming: 8 bases; junction bases outside the gene matches: 5.

The chain links TRBV10-3 to TRBJ2-5; TRBD2 might be the D (6 bases). V dropped 2 bases and J dropped 4 bases, with 8 bases sitting between them. Germline CDR1 and CDR2: ENHRY and SYGVKD. This CDR3 region has 13 residues. The CDR3 here is CAISEGDLETQYF. The CDR3 region has the DNA TGTGCCATCAGTGAGGGGGACTTAGAGACCCAGTACTTC.

The chain has TRBV7-2 and TRBJ2-2; possible D gene TRBD2, 6 bases. The CDR3 runs 14 residues. Germline V gene lookup returns CDR1 SGHTA and CDR2 FQGNSA. Trimming cost V 3 bases and J 2 bases, with 7 bases left between them. The CDR3 loop is CASSLGLNTGELFF. DNA of the CDR3: TGTGCCAGCAGCTTGGGACTCAACACCGGGGAGCTGTTTTTT.

The rearrangement joins TRBV27 to TRBJ2-7; 13 bases fit TRBD2. Looked up from germline, CDR1 is MNHEY and CDR2 is SMNVEV (reference sequence). Trimming at V came to 0 bases and at J to 4 bases, leaving 9 bases not matched to a gene. This CDR3 has 18 amino acids. CDR3 sequence: CASSLSGLAGVGIYEQYF. CDR3 bases: TGTGCCAGCAGTTTATCCGGACTAGCGGGAGTCGGAATATACGAGCAGTACTTC.

The V call is TRBV6-1, the J call TRBJ1-2; 8 bases match TRBD1. CDR1 MNHNS and CDR2 SASEGT come from the germline V gene. The CDR3 spans 14 residues. Losses at the gene ends were 2 bases for V and 4 bases for J; bases not matched to a gene: 3. The chain's CDR3 is CASSEQGAGYGYTF. In nucleotides, the CDR3 is TGTGCCAGCAGTGAACAGGGGGCCGGCTATGGCTACACCTTC.

V is TRBV6-1 and J is TRBJ1-1; perhaps TRBD1 as D (5 bases). The CDR3 covers 14 residues. Between the trimmed V and J ends, which lost 3 bases and 0 bases, there was a span of 8 bases. CDR1 and CDR2 (germline): MNHNS, SASEGT. This CDR3 is CASSEGGLNTEAFF. For the CDR3, the DNA is TGTGCCAGCAGTGAGGGGGGGTTGAACACTGAAGCTTTCTTT.

The chain combines TRBV6-1 with TRBJ2-3; TRBD2 matches 9 bases. The CDR3 is made up of 17 amino acids. The J segment lost 1 base and the V segment lost 2 bases, leaving 7 bases of the junction unmatched. Germline V gene data show CDR1 as MNHNS and CDR2 as SASEGT. CDR3 sequence (DNA): TGTGCCAGCAGTGAAAACGTCGGCGGGAGGGGCACAGATACGCAGTATTTT. Translation gives CASSENVGGRGTDTQYF.

The chain carries TRBV18 and TRBJ2-3; TRBD1 might be the D (5 bases). The CDR3 totals 16 residues. Per germline, CDR1 KGHSH and CDR2 LQKENI. V lost 3 bases, J lost 2 bases, and 15 bases lay in between. The CDR3 DNA reads as TGTGCCAGCTCACCGCCCCGACAGACAAACACAGATACGCAGTATTTT. Translating it yields CASSPPRQTNTDTQYF.

This chain connects TRBV28 to TRBJ1-2, with TRBD1 identical over 9 bases. V was pared by 4 bases and J by 4 bases, with 7 bases of the junction left unmatched. The CDR3 runs 15 residues. CDR1 MDHEN and CDR2 SYDVKM come from the germline V gene. This CDR3 reads CASSSSGQGFYGYTF. CDR3 bases: TGTGCCAGCAGTTCCTCGGGACAGGGCTTCTATGGCTACACCTTC.

The genes are TRBV10-3 and TRBJ2-7; 8 positions match TRBD2. Germline V gene data show CDR1 as ENHRY and CDR2 as SYGVKD. The CDR3 spans 16 residues. J gave up 5 bases and V 2 bases, and 11 bases lay outside the gene matches. The CDR3 loop reads CAISEPIGRGGDEQYF. The CDR3 DNA follows: TGTGCCATCAGTGAGCCCATCGGTCGGGGGGGGGACGAGCAGTACTTC.

This chain links TRBV19 with TRBJ2-5; 9 bases map to TRBD1. CDR1 LNHDA and CDR2 SQIVND come from the germline V gene (reference sequence). The CDR3 length is 17 residues. V lost 6 bases, J lost 1 base, and 12 bases stayed unmatched. DNA of the CDR3: TGTGCCAGTAGCGCGACGGGACAGGGAACCCCCCAAGAGACCCAGTACTTC. Amino acids: CASSATGQGTPQETQYF.

The genes are TRBV20-1 and TRBJ2-1, with 7 bases identical to TRBD2. The germline V gene encodes CDR1 DFQATT and CDR2 SNEGSKA (reference sequence). With 2 bases clipped from V and 15 bases from J, the junction kept 7 bases outside the gene matches. The CDR3 has 11 amino acids. In nucleotides, the CDR3 is TGCAGTGCTAGATCGGGACTAAGGGGGTTCTTC. It encodes CSARSGLRGFF.

The chain employs TRBV5-6 and TRBJ2-2; 8 bases fit TRBD1. The CDR3 consists of 16 residues. Per the germline V gene, CDR1 is SGHDT and CDR2 is YYEEEE. V trimming: 3 bases; J trimming: 3 bases; junction bases outside the gene matches: 7. Here the CDR3 reads CASSSWTGRYTGELFF. CDR3 coding DNA: TGTGCCAGCAGCTCCTGGACAGGGCGGTACACCGGGGAGCTGTTTTTT.

This chain joins TRBV4-2 and TRBJ1-5, with TRBD1 as a possible D gene (6 bases). Germline-derived CDR1 and CDR2 are LGHNA and YNFKEQ. The CDR3 sequence is 14 residues long. Deletions cut 0 bases from V and 7 bases from J, with 10 bases between. The CDR3 here is CASSQDPQGQPQHF. The CDR3 DNA sequence: TGTGCCAGCAGCCAAGATCCCCAGGGGCAGCCCCAGCATTTT.

The chain joins TRBV30 to TRBJ2-3, with D tentatively TRBD2 (5 bases). CDR3 length: 15 amino acids. The V end lost 4 bases, the J end lost 0 bases, and 14 bases lay between the germline ends. CDR1 is GTSNPN, CDR2 SVGIG, per germline (reference sequence). This CDR3 reads CAWNTGRASTDTQYF. DNA of the CDR3: TGTGCCTGGAACACCGGGCGGGCTAGCACAGATACGCAGTATTTT.

The chain is built from TRBV6-4 and TRBJ2-1, with a weak D call TRBD2 (6 bases). Germline V gene sequence: CDR1 MRHNA, CDR2 SNTAGT. CDR3 length: 16 amino acids. V lost 4 bases and J 2 bases, leaving 15 bases between the germline ends. The CDR3 nucleotides are TGTGCCAGCAGTGTGGACGGGACTCCTCCCTACAATGAGCAGTTCTTC. As protein: CASSVDGTPPYNEQFF.

The V gene is TRBV29-1, the J gene TRBJ2-1, with D perhaps matching TRBD2 (6 bases). CDR3 length equals 11 residues. The germline V and J ends were trimmed by 2 bases and 10 bases, with 9 bases remaining between them. In germline, CDR1 is SQVTM, CDR2 ANQGSEA. The CDR3 DNA is TGCAGCGTTGAAAATAGCGGAGAGCAGTTCTTC. This gives the protein CSVENSGEQFF.

The V call is TRBV4-3, the J call TRBJ2-7, with TRBD2 matching 7 bases. Germline CDR1 is LGHNA and CDR2 is YSLEER. The CDR3 runs to 17 residues. The ends lost 0 bases at V and 0 bases at J; junction bases unmatched: 8. The CDR3 loop reads CASSQDFRGDLSYEQYF. The CDR3 DNA reads TGCGCCAGCAGCCAAGATTTTCGGGGGGACCTCTCCTACGAGCAGTACTTC.

The V and J genes are TRBV6-1 and TRBJ2-7, with TRBD2 as a possible D gene (6 bases). V was pared by 6 bases and J by 4 bases, with 10 bases between. Looked up from germline, CDR1 is MNHNS and CDR2 is SASEGT. This CDR3 comprises 12 residues. CDR3 nucleotides: TGTGCCAGCAGCCTTAGCGGTTACGAGCAGTACTTC. Translation: CASSLSGYEQYF.

This clone was observed once. The chain recombines TRBV7-2 with TRBJ1-2, with D uncertain. The germline V gene encodes CDR1 SGHTA and CDR2 FQGNSA. V shed 11 bases and J shed 2 bases, with 12 bases lying between them. This CDR3 has 12 residues. CDR3 sequence reads: CAVGGVNYGYTF. The CDR3 nucleotides read TGTGCCGTGGGCGGGGTGAACTATGGCTACACCTTC.

The chain couples TRBV5-8 to TRBJ1-5; D unclear. Germline V gene lookup returns CDR1 SGHTS and CDR2 YDEGEE. V dropped 0 bases and J dropped 3 bases, with 7 bases sitting between them. The CDR3 loop spans 14 amino acids. The CDR3 DNA follows: TGTGCCAGCAGCTTGGACGCGTACAATCAGCCCCAGCATTTT. Its protein is CASSLDAYNQPQHF.

This chain joins TRBV30 and TRBJ2-1, with 13 bases that match TRBD2. Germline V CDR1 and CDR2: GTSNPN, SVGIG (reference sequence). The CDR3 runs to 13 residues. J gave up 10 bases and V 7 bases, and 7 bases lay outside the gene matches. As DNA, the CDR3 is TGTGCCTCAACCCGACTAGCGGGAGGAGAGCAGTTCTTC. Its translation is CASTRLAGGEQFF.

The chain links TRBV6-6 to TRBJ1-2, with D possibly matching TRBD1 (5 bases). The CDR3 covers 12 residues. Germline CDR1 and CDR2: MNHNY and SVGAGI (reference sequence). V lost 8 bases and J lost 4, with 11 bases in between. The CDR3 here is CASRGGIYGYTF. CDR3 nucleotide sequence: TGTGCCAGCCGCGGGGGGATCTATGGCTACACCTTC.

The V and J genes are TRBV6-1 and TRBJ2-7, with D unclear. There are 15 residues in the CDR3. In germline, CDR1 is MNHNS, CDR2 SASEGT. V was cut by 2 bases and J by 1 base, with 12 bases left in between. The CDR3 here is CASSELVARSYEQYF. The CDR3 DNA reads TGTGCCAGCAGTGAATTGGTGGCGAGGTCCTACGAGCAGTACTTC.

This chain joins TRBV29-1 and TRBJ2-1; 16 nucleotides align to TRBD2. V dropped 7 bases and J dropped 5; count of bases not matched to a gene: 14. The germline V gene has CDR1 SQVTM and CDR2 ANQGSEA. CDR3 size: 18 residues. The CDR3 sequence is CSATGGTSGRAWDNEQFF. DNA for the CDR3: TGCAGCGCCACAGGGGGGACTAGCGGGAGGGCGTGGGACAATGAGCAGTTCTTC.

V is TRBV25-1 and J is TRBJ1-1, with D perhaps matching TRBD1 (5 bases). The V gene lost 1 base and the J gene lost 9 bases, with 12 bases spanning the gap. This CDR3 is 13 amino acids long. The germline CDR1 and CDR2 sequences are MGHDK and SYGVNS. The CDR3 loop reads CASSELSGIQAFF. CDR3 coding DNA: TGTGCCAGCAGTGAATTATCAGGGATACAAGCTTTCTTT.

This chain joins TRBV2 and TRBJ2-2; TRBD2 matches at 10 bases. The CDR3 has 17 amino acids. CDR1 SNHLY and CDR2 FYNNEI come from the germline V gene. Trimming cost V 3 bases and J 5 bases; bases outside gene matches: 9. CDR3 nucleotides: TGTGCCAGCAGTGACCTCATACTAGCGGGATCGACCGGGGAGCTGTTTTTT. Translating gives CASSDLILAGSTGELFF.

This chain connects TRBV28 to TRBJ1-5; 11 nucleotides line up with TRBD1. CDR1 and CDR2 (germline): MDHEN, SYDVKM. This CDR3 contains 15 residues. Trimming removed 6 bases from V and 6 bases from J; junction bases left unmatched: 7. This CDR3 reads CASSMGQGGVQPQHF. CDR3 DNA: TGTGCCAGCAGCATGGGACAGGGGGGGGTTCAGCCCCAGCATTTT. The entire variable domain, with the rest obtained from reference TRBV28 and TRBJ1-5, is as follows: DVKVTQSSRYLVKRTGEKVFLECVQDMDHENMFWYRQDPGLGLRLIYFSYDVKMKEKGDIPEGYSVSREKKERFSLILESASTNQTSMYLCASSMGQGGVQPQHFGDGTRLSIL.

This chain joins TRBV10-3 and TRBJ2-1, with D possibly matching TRBD2 (6 bases). The germline CDR1 and CDR2 sequences are ENHRY and SYGVKD. Trimming removed 1 base at V and 7 bases at J, with 11 bases between. The CDR3 spans 14 residues. CDR3 sequence (DNA): TGTGCCATCAGTGAGTGGCTCGCGGGGAATGAGCAGTTCTTC. Encoded protein: CAISEWLAGNEQFF.